This TCR beta chain was obtained from a study of T cell changes during pregnancy in multiple sclerosis (dated by TCRdb to between 2017 and 2020). As for the study more broadly: In women with multiple sclerosis, the researchers looked at how the T cell repertoire shifted as pregnancy progressed.

The receptor library was made with the immunoSEQ multiplex PCR assay. Entries here come from immuneACCESS through TCRdb and include only in-frame sequences with V and J called. Some clones fail to appear in such tables; in the studies checked, an unresolved V gene covers under half of the shortfall, and the cause of the remainder is unknown. The sample has tens of thousands of clones on record, roughly 93% of them singletons. Around 0.86% of the sample belongs to the ten largest clones. A word on this clone: Its antigen is unknown. Nothing much larger sits one base from this clone, and base qualities are not available.

The source was peripheral blood, collected in the third trimester of pregnancy. The origin of this receptor is a female donor with multiple sclerosis, enrolled in a pregnancy study.

The CDR3 is CSVEGGTGGARSADTQYF. The DNA reads as follows: TGCAGCGTTGAGGGAGGGACAGGGGGCGCGAGGTCCGCAGATACGCAGTATTTT. The rearrangement combines TRBV29-1 with TRBJ2-3; 12 bases in the middle match TRBD1. CDR1 SQVTM and CDR2 ANQGSEA were looked up in the germline V gene. Spanning cysteine to phenylalanine, the CDR3 consists of 18 amino acids. Solely the CDR3 DNA is kept, with 54 bases framed from the first base. At the junction V is shortened by 3 bases and J by 4 bases; bases outside the gene matches: 14.